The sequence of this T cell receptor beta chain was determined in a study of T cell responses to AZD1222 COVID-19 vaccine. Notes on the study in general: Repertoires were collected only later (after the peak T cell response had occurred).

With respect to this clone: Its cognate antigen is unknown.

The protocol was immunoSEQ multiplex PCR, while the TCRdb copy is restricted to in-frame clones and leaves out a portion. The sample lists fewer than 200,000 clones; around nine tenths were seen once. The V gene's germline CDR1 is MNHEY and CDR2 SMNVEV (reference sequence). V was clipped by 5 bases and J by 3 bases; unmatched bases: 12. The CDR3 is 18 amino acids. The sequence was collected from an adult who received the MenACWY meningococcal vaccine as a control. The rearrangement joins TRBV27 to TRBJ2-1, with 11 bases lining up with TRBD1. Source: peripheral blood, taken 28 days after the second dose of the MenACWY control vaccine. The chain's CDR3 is CASSARQPGTGGYNEQFF. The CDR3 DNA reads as TGTGCCAGCAGTGCGCGGCAGCCCGGGACAGGGGGCTACAATGAGCAGTTCTTC.